This entry lists 19 T cell receptor beta chains sequenced from one sample in a study of graft-versus-host responses after intestinal transplantation. What these receptors recognize is not known. Measured with immunoSEQ multiplex PCR; TCRdb has only the in-frame clones, and not every one. This table holds roughly 80,000 clones, around 86% found once. The starting material was unstimulated CD8+ T cells sorted from spleen or lymph node cells, obtained before transplant. The receptors originated from a human donor who was the organ donor for an intestinal transplant.

The rearrangement links TRBV5-6 to TRBJ2-2, with a possible D match to TRBD1 (7 bases). The CDR3 consists of 17 residues. Germline-derived CDR1 and CDR2 are SGHDT and YYEEEE. V was pared by 3 bases and J by 4 bases, with 19 bases between. The CDR3 sequence is CASSWAGQNFGTGELFF. DNA for the CDR3: TGTGCCAGCAGCTGGGCGGGACAGAATTTCGGCACCGGGGAGCTGTTTTTT.

The chain uses TRBV19 and TRBJ2-5; 7 nucleotides agree with TRBD1. With 2 bases clipped from V and 2 bases from J, the junction kept 5 bases outside the gene matches. Germline V lookup: CDR1 LNHDA, CDR2 SQIVND (reference sequence). This CDR3 is 15 amino acids long. As DNA, the CDR3 is TGTGCCAGTAGTATAACTGGGACAGATCAAGAGACCCAGTACTTC. Amino acids: CASSITGTDQETQYF.

This rearrangement joins TRBV5-1 to TRBJ1-1, with D hard to call. The length of the CDR3 is 14 residues. The germline V gene has CDR1 SGHRS and CDR2 YFSETQ. Trimming left V 0 bases short and J 0 bases short, with 6 bases between. The CDR3 sequence is CASSLVSLNTEAFF. DNA for the CDR3: TGCGCCAGCAGCTTGGTAAGTCTGAACACTGAAGCTTTCTTT.

The chain joins TRBV4-1 to TRBJ1-5; D possibly corresponds to TRBD1 (6 bases). CDR3 size: 17 residues. V was shortened by 2 bases and J by 0 bases, with 14 bases between the two germline ends. CDR1 and CDR2 (germline): MGHRA, YSYEKL. CDR3 nucleotides: TGCGCCAGCAGCCAATGGGCACAGGGCTATAGCAATCAGCCCCAGCATTTT. Residues: CASSQWAQGYSNQPQHF.

This chain joins TRBV28 and TRBJ1-1; D possibly corresponds to TRBD1 (5 bases). Trimming shortened V by 4 bases and J by 1 base, and 7 bases separated the two germline ends. The CDR3 has 13 amino acids. The germline gives CDR1 MDHEN, CDR2 SYDVKM. The CDR3 region is CASSYGGNTEAFF. The CDR3 DNA follows: TGTGCCAGCAGTTACGGGGGGAACACTGAAGCTTTCTTT.

A few counts support this clone. The chain is built from TRBV6-5 and TRBJ1-6; TRBD1 might be the D (5 bases). The germline CDR1 and CDR2 sequences are MNHEY and SVGAGI. CDR3 length: 13 residues. Trimming removed 5 bases at V and 7 bases at J, with 9 bases between. The CDR3, as DNA: TGTGCCAGCAGTGACAGCACCAATTCACCCCTCCACTTT. This encodes CASSDSTNSPLHF.

This sequence joins TRBV4-1 and TRBJ1-1; D may be TRBD1 (6 bases). V was trimmed by 3 bases and J by 6 bases, leaving 17 bases between them. CDR3 length equals 15 residues. Germline V gives CDR1 MGHRA, CDR2 YSYEKL. This CDR3 is CASSQVRQGKAEAFF. The CDR3 DNA is TGCGCCAGCAGCCAGGTAAGGCAGGGGAAGGCTGAAGCTTTCTTT.

The chain is built from TRBV23-1 and TRBJ1-6; D is ambiguous. TRBV23-1 is an ORF; its function is uncertain. CDR3 length equals 17 residues. Trimming took off 0 bases at V and 3 bases at J, with 12 bases between the two ends. The CDR3 nucleotides are TGCGCCAGCAGTCAATCGAGATGGGCCGTCTATAATTCACCCCTCCACTTT. It encodes CASSQSRWAVYNSPLHF.

The chain employs TRBV27 and TRBJ2-3; TRBD2 aligns across 7 bases. Germline CDR1 reads MNHEY; CDR2 reads SMNVEV (reference sequence). This CDR3 has 14 amino acids. After removal of 7 bases from V and 1 base from J, the junction contained 5 bases not matched to a gene. CDR3 in amino acids: CASKFAGGTDTQYF. CDR3 in DNA: TGTGCCAGCAAGTTTGCGGGGGGCACAGATACGCAGTATTTT.

Note on this clone: The junction and the germline gene differ at one end; a read error may be behind it. This chain connects TRBV5-1 to TRBJ2-1; possibly TRBD2 for D (5 bases). The CDR3 runs to 13 residues. The germline CDR1 and CDR2 sequences are SGHRS and YFSETQ. The CDR3 sequence: CTSSLDSDNEQFF. The DNA for the CDR3 is TGCACCAGCAGCTTGGACTCAGACAATGAGCAGTTCTTC.

In DNA form, the CDR3 reads TGTGCCAGCAGTGACCTTGTGTATACCCAAGAGACCCAGTACTTC. It encodes CASSDLVYTQETQYF. The chain employs TRBV6-1 and TRBJ2-5; D unclear. The germline V gene encodes CDR1 MNHNS and CDR2 SASEGT. V dropped 3 bases and J dropped 1 base, with 12 bases sitting between them. This CDR3 is built from 15 residues.

The chain has TRBV7-6 and TRBJ1-5; the D gene is possibly TRBD1 (5 bases). This CDR3 is built from 17 residues. V was cut by 4 bases and J by 0 bases, with 16 bases left in between. CDR1 SGHVS and CDR2 FNYEAQ come from the germline V gene. The CDR3 loop reads CASSSGRERGSNQPQHF. The CDR3 DNA is TGTGCCAGCAGCTCGGGTCGGGAAAGGGGTAGCAATCAGCCCCAGCATTTT.

The chain employs TRBV6-1 and TRBJ2-7, with D possibly TRBD2 on 5 matching bases. This CDR3 spans 14 amino acids. The germline gives CDR1 MNHNS, CDR2 SASEGT. V was trimmed by 0 bases and J by 4 bases, leaving 10 bases between them. The CDR3 spells CASSEAWTSYEQYF. The CDR3 nucleotides are TGTGCCAGCAGTGAAGCTTGGACTTCGTACGAGCAGTACTTC.

The chain couples TRBV28 to TRBJ2-1; TRBD1 aligns across 8 bases. The CDR3 extends over 16 amino acids. The trim removed 7 bases at V and 2 bases at J, leaving 10 bases unmatched. Germline values: CDR1 MDHEN, CDR2 SYDVKM. In DNA, the CDR3 is TGTGCCAGCACCCACCCCGGACAGGGCGCCTACAATGAGCAGTTCTTC. Translation: CASTHPGQGAYNEQFF.

The chain links TRBV4-1 to TRBJ2-5; TRBD2 agrees at 9 bases. CDR1 and CDR2 (germline): MGHRA, YSYEKL. V lost 1 base, J lost 1 base, and 7 bases stayed unmatched. CDR3 size: 17 residues. CDR3 loop: CASSQVFLAGVQETQYF. DNA for the CDR3: TGCGCCAGCAGCCAAGTGTTCTTAGCGGGGGTCCAAGAGACCCAGTACTTC.

The rearrangement joins TRBV7-9 to TRBJ2-5, with 7 bases matching TRBD1. The CDR3 covers 15 residues. Germline CDR1 SEHNR, CDR2 FQNEAQ (reference sequence). Trimming took 5 bases from V and 4 from J; bases not matched to a gene: 10. The CDR3 spells CASSPPDRAPETQYF. CDR3 bases: TGTGCCAGCAGCCCACCCGACAGGGCCCCAGAGACCCAGTACTTC. Full variable domain (outside the CDR3, taken from reference TRBV7-9 and TRBJ2-5): DTGVSQNPRHKITKRGQNVTFRCDPISEHNRLYWYRQTLGQGPEFLTYFQNEAQLEKSRLLSDRFSAERPKGSFSTLEIQRTEQGDSAMYLCASSPPDRAPETQYFGPGTRLLVL.

A few counts support this clone. This chain uses TRBV6-4 with TRBJ1-2; D is unresolved. Between the trimmed V and J ends, which lost 0 bases and 4 bases, there was a span of 3 bases. The CDR3 runs to 12 residues. Germline V CDR1 and CDR2: MRHNA, SNTAGT. The CDR3 DNA reads as TGTGCCAGCAGTGACTCTTCCTATGGCTACACCTTC. It encodes CASSDSSYGYTF.

This rearrangement joins TRBV27 to TRBJ2-7; 10 bases fit TRBD2. The CDR3 contains 15 residues. Germline CDR1 reads MNHEY; CDR2 reads SMNVEV (reference sequence). J lost 5 bases, V lost 4 bases, and 8 bases had no gene match. Written as DNA, the CDR3 is TGTGCCAGCAGTTCCCCAGCGGGGGGGCTGGACGAGCAGTACTTC. Translated, it gives CASSSPAGGLDEQYF.

This chain links TRBV6-1 with TRBJ2-3, with a weak D call TRBD1 (6 bases). CDR3 length equals 16 residues. Deletions cut 2 bases from V and 2 bases from J, with 14 bases between. CDR1 and CDR2 (germline): MNHNS, SASEGT. CDR3 in amino acids: CASSEPTGLSTDTQYF. The DNA for the CDR3 is TGTGCCAGCAGTGAACCTACAGGGCTCTCCACAGATACGCAGTATTTT.